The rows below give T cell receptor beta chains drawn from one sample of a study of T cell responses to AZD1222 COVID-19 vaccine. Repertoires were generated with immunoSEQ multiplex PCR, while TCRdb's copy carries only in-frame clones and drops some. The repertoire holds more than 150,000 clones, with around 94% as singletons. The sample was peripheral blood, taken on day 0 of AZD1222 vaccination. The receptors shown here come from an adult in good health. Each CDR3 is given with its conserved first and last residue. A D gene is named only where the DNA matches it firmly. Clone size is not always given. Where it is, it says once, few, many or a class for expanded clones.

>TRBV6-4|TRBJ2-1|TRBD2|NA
CASSDSSSGGADEQFF
TGTGCCAGCAGTGACTCTTCTAGCGGGGGGGCTGATGAGCAGTTCTTC
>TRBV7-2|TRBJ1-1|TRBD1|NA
CASSEQGGSLNTEAFF
TGTGCCAGCAGCGAACAGGGGGGCAGTCTGAACACTGAAGCTTTCTTT
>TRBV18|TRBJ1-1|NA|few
CASSTSRGAEAFF
TGTGCCAGCTCAACCTCCCGGGGCGCTGAAGCTTTCTTT
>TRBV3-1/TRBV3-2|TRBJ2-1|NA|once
CASSQVVISSYNEQFF
TGTGCCAGCAGCCAAGTAGTTATTAGCTCCTACAATGAGCAGTTCTTC
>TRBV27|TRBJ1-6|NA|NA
CASSTNNSPLHF
TGTGCCAGCAGTACAAATAATTCACCCCTCCACTTT
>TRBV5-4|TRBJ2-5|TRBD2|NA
CASSPGTSGRGRMTQYF
TGTGCCAGCAGCCCCGGGACTAGCGGGAGGGGGAGGATGACCCAGTACTTC
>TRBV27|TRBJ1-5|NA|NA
CASSWEGYGNQPQHF
TGTGCCAGCAGTTGGGAGGGTTACGGCAATCAGCCCCAGCATTTT
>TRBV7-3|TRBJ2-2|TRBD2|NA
CASSFGRTGELFF
TGTGCCAGCAGCTTCGGGAGGACCGGGGAGCTGTTTTTT
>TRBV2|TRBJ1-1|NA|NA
CASSEALPAKMNTEAFF
TGTGCCAGCAGTGAAGCGCTTCCAGCTAAAATGAACACTGAAGCTTTCTTT
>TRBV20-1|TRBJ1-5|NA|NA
CSASGFLGQPQHF
TGCAGTGCTAGTGGTTTTTTGGGTCAGCCCCAGCATTTT
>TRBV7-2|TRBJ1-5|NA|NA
CASSLVPQDSNQPQHF
TGTGCCAGCAGCTTAGTGCCCCAGGATAGCAATCAGCCCCAGCATTTT
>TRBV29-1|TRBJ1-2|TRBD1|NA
CSVTGQGTYGYTF
TGCAGCGTAACGGGACAGGGGACCTATGGCTACACCTTC
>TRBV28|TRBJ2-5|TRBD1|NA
CASRQTGGGETQYF
TGTGCCAGCAGGCAAACAGGGGGCGGGGAGACCCAGTACTTC
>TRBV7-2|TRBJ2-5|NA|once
CASSLEHRQETQYF
TGTGCCAGCAGCTTAGAACACAGACAAGAGACCCAGTACTTC
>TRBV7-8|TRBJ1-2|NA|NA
CASSLDSTVGYTF
TGTGCCAGCAGCTTAGATAGCACCGTCGGCTACACCTTC
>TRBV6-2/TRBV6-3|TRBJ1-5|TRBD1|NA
CASSRQGRNQPQHF
TGTGCCAGCAGTAGACAGGGGCGCAATCAGCCCCAGCATTTT
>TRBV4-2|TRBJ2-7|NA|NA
CASSQDITVGAYEQYF
TGTGCCAGCAGCCAAGATATAACCGTAGGGGCCTACGAGCAGTACTTC
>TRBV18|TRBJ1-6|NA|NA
CASSPGGNSPLHF
TGTGCCAGCTCACCAGGGGGTAATTCACCCCTCCACTTT
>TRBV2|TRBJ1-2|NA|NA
CASSEVGANYGYTF
TGTGCCAGCAGTGAAGTCGGGGCTAACTATGGCTACACCTTC
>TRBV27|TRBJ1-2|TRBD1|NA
CASSQQGVKYGYTF
TGTGCCAGCAGTCAACAGGGGGTAAAGTATGGCTACACCTTC
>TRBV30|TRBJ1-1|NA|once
CAFVGVNTEAFF
TGTGCCTTCGTCGGGGTAAATACTGAAGCTTTCTTT
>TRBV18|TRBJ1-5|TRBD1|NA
CASSPLAGQGQPQHF
TGTGCCAGCTCACCTCTCGCAGGACAGGGCCAGCCCCAGCATTTT
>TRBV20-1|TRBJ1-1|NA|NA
CSASQLNTEAFF
TGCAGTGCTAGTCAGCTGAACACTGAAGCTTTCTTT
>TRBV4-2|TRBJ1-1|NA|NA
CASSQDQGLNTEAFF
TGTGCCAGCAGCCAAGACCAGGGGTTGAACACTGAAGCTTTCTTT
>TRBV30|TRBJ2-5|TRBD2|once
CAWDRTSAPETQYF
TGTGCCTGGGACCGGACTAGCGCCCCAGAGACCCAGTACTTC
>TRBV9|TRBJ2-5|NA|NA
CASSLRDSQETQYF
TGTGCCAGCAGCTTGCGGGACTCCCAAGAGACCCAGTACTTC
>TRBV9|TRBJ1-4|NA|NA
CASSATGKTNEKLFF
TGTGCCAGCAGCGCCACAGGGAAGACTAATGAAAAACTGTTTTTT
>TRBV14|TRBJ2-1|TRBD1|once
CASSQGQGAPAPEQFF
TGTGCCAGCAGCCAAGGACAGGGGGCGCCCGCTCCTGAGCAGTTCTTC
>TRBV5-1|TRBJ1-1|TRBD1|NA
CASSSNRGNTEAFF
TGCGCCAGCAGCTCCAACAGGGGGAACACTGAAGCTTTCTTT
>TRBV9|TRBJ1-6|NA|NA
CASSVSLRQNNSPLHF
TGTGCCAGCAGCGTAAGTCTACGGCAAAATAATTCACCCCTCCACTTT
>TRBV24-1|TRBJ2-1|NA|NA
CATSVVGNEQFF
TGTGCCACCAGTGTAGTAGGGAACGAGCAGTTCTTC
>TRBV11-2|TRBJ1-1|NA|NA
CASSTRGQGTEAFF
TGTGCCAGCAGCACCCGAGGGCAGGGCACTGAAGCTTTCTTT
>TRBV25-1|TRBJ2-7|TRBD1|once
CASSVVGQGAYEQYF
TGTGCCAGCAGTGTGGTGGGACAGGGGGCCTACGAGCAGTACTTC
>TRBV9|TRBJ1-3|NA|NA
CASSPPWGNTIYF
TGTGCCAGCAGCCCCCCCTGGGGAAACACCATATATTTT
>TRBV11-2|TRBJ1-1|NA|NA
CASSSGPLAEAFF
TGTGCCAGCAGCTCGGGGCCCCTAGCTGAAGCTTTCTTT
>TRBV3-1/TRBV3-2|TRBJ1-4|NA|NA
CASSPRNPHEKLFF
TGTGCCAGCAGCCCCCGAAATCCACACGAAAAACTGTTTTTT
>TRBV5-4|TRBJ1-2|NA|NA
CASSSTGNYGYTF
TGTGCCAGCAGCTCTACAGGGAACTATGGCTACACCTTC
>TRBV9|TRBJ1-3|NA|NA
CASSDSGGAGNTIYF
TGTGCCAGCAGCGACTCCGGAGGGGCTGGAAACACCATATATTTT
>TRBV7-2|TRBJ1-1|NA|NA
CASSLQVNTEAFF
TGTGCCAGCAGCTTACAGGTGAACACTGAAGCTTTCTTT
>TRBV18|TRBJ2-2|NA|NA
CASSTAQNTGELFF
TGTGCCAGCTCAACAGCCCAAAACACCGGGGAGCTGTTTTTT
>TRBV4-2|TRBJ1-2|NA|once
CASSQEGSGNYGYTF
TGTGCCAGCAGCCAAGAGGGATCGGGGAACTATGGCTACACCTTC
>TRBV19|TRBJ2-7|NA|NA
CASMFAYEQYF
TGTGCCAGTATGTTTGCTTACGAGCAGTACTTC
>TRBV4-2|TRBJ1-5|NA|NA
CASSQEWGRFHQPQHF
TGTGCCAGCAGCCAAGAATGGGGGAGGTTCCATCAGCCCCAGCATTTT
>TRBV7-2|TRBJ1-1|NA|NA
CASSPLSRSGEAFF
TGTGCCAGCAGCCCCTTAAGTAGGAGCGGTGAAGCTTTCTTT
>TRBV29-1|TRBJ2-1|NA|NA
CSVVPGDNEQFF
TGCAGCGTTGTCCCAGGCGACAATGAGCAGTTCTTC
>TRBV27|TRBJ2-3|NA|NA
CASSLSSGTQYF
TGTGCCAGCAGTCTCTCCTCGGGTACGCAGTATTTT
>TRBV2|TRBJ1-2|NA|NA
CASRPTGRAYGYTF
TGTGCCAGCAGACCCACTGGCAGGGCCTATGGCTACACCTTC
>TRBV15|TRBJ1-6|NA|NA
CATSRDPGHSPLHF
TGTGCCACCAGCAGGGACCCAGGGCATTCACCCCTCCACTTT
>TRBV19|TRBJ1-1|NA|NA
CASSILHFGGWARTEAFF
TGTGCCAGTAGTATTCTCCACTTCGGCGGCTGGGCGAGGACTGAAGCTTTCTTT
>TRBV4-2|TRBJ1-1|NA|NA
CASSQDPETEAFF
TGTGCCAGCAGCCAAGATCCGGAGACTGAAGCTTTCTTT
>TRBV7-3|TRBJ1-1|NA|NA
CASSLGGMNTEAFF
TGTGCCAGCAGCTTAGGAGGCATGAACACTGAAGCTTTCTTT
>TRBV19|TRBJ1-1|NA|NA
CASREKISAEAFF
TGTGCCAGTAGGGAGAAAATAAGCGCTGAAGCTTTCTTT
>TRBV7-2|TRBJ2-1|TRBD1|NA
CASSFYRGPNEQFF
TGTGCCAGCAGCTTCTACAGGGGGCCTAATGAGCAGTTCTTC
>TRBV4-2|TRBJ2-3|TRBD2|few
CASSQAGGPRDTDTQYF
TGTGCCAGCAGCCAAGCGGGGGGTCCACGGGACACAGATACGCAGTATTTT
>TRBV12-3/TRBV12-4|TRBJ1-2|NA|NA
CASSSTQYGYTF
TGTGCCAGCAGTTCTACACAGTACGGCTACACCTTC